The 21 T cell receptor beta chains given below trace back to one sample, sequenced in a study of blood T cell repertoires in COVID-19. Profiled with immunoSEQ multiplex PCR; TCRdb holds only in-frame clones, not every one. There are about 230,000 clones in the sample; approximately 84% occur only once, and approximately 10% lies in the top ten. The sample comprised peripheral blood. These receptors all come from a man aged 45-60 years with COVID-19, enrolled during active disease.

The rearrangement uses TRBV3-1 (or the pseudogene TRBV3-2) and TRBJ2-7; 9 bases agree with TRBD2. CDR3 length: 16 residues. Germline loops: CDR1 LGHDT, CDR2 YNNKEL (reference sequence). V lost 4 bases and J lost 3; bases outside the gene matches: 10. The CDR3 bases are TGTGCCAGCAGCCGCCTAGGGAGCGGGGGGTTCTACGAGCAGTACTTC. It specifies CASSRLGSGGFYEQYF.

The chain combines TRBV6-5 with TRBJ2-3; possibly TRBD2 for D (5 bases). Germline CDR1 reads MNHEY; CDR2 reads SVGAGI. V lost 4 bases and J lost 8, with 13 bases in between. The CDR3 is made up of 13 amino acids. The chain's CDR3 is CASSSEGAATQYF. CDR3 DNA sequence: TGTGCCAGCAGTTCAGAGGGCGCGGCTACGCAGTATTTT.

The chain carries TRBV6-5 and TRBJ2-7, with TRBD1 matching 7 bases. Germline V gene sequence: CDR1 MNHEY, CDR2 SVGAGI. V lost 8 bases, J lost 3 bases, and 4 bases stayed unmatched. The CDR3 consists of 12 residues. CDR3 in amino acids: CASQRDSYEQYF. In DNA, the CDR3 is TGTGCCAGCCAGAGGGACAGCTACGAGCAGTACTTC.

The genes are TRBV5-4 and TRBJ1-3; 8 bases are a match to TRBD1. The V and J ends lost 5 bases and 2 bases, in that order; junction bases with no gene match: 6. There are 15 residues in the CDR3. The germline V gene encodes CDR1 SGHNT and CDR2 YYREEE (reference sequence). CDR3 protein: CASRRTGGTGNTIYF. The DNA of the CDR3 is TGTGCCAGCAGACGAACAGGGGGTACTGGAAACACCATATATTTT.

The V and J genes are TRBV7-9 and TRBJ1-2, with TRBD1 as a possible D gene (5 bases). Trimming shortened V by 7 bases and J by 4 bases, and 16 bases separated the two germline ends. The CDR3 is 14 residues long. Germline CDR1 SEHNR, CDR2 FQNEAQ (reference sequence). The CDR3 loop is CASTRAGGGYGYTF. Written as DNA, the CDR3 is TGTGCCAGCACCCGGGCGGGGGGTGGCTATGGCTACACCTTC.

The chain couples TRBV15 to TRBJ2-7, with a weak D call TRBD1 (5 bases). This CDR3 is built from 15 residues. V was pared by 0 bases and J by 0 bases, with 9 bases between. Germline CDR1 reads LNHNV; CDR2 reads YYDKDF (reference sequence). DNA of the CDR3: TGTGCCACCAGCAGAGATCCGGACAACTCCTACGAGCAGTACTTC. This translates into CATSRDPDNSYEQYF.

The V and J genes are TRBV2 and TRBJ1-5; TRBD1 aligns across 7 bases. There are 19 residues in the CDR3. In germline, CDR1 is SNHLY, CDR2 FYNNEI. Trimming took 6 bases from V and 0 from J; bases not matched to a gene: 17. The CDR3 loop reads CASSALPPGQSYSNQPQHF. The CDR3 DNA reads TGTGCCAGCAGCGCCCTCCCTCCGGGACAGAGTTATAGCAATCAGCCCCAGCATTTT.

The chain couples TRBV23-1 to TRBJ1-5, with 8 bases lining up with TRBD1. TRBV23-1 is known as an ORF, though its function is uncertain. Trimming at V came to 6 bases and at J to 0 bases, leaving 4 bases not matched to a gene. The CDR3 has 15 residues. The chain's CDR3 is CASRQGGYSNQPQHF. The CDR3 nucleotides read TGCGCCAGCAGACAGGGGGGATATAGCAATCAGCCCCAGCATTTT.

This clone was picked up one time. The chain uses TRBV4-3 and TRBJ2-2, with D perhaps TRBD1 (6 bases). The length of the CDR3 is 13 residues. Per the germline V gene, CDR1 is LGHNA and CDR2 is YSLEER. V dropped 2 bases and J dropped 6 bases, with 7 bases sitting between them. The CDR3 reads CASSQNRAGELFF. Written as DNA, the CDR3 is TGCGCCAGCAGCCAAAACAGGGCCGGGGAGCTGTTTTTT.

Concerning this clone itself: Additional DNA sequences in this sample encode the identical CDR3. The chain uses TRBV30 and TRBJ1-5; D gene unclear. The germline V gene encodes CDR1 GTSNPN and CDR2 SVGIG (reference sequence). The CDR3 contains 13 residues. V lost 2 bases, J lost 1 base, and 6 bases lay in between. The DNA of the CDR3 is TGTGCCTGGAGTAGTGGCAGCAATCAGCCCCAGCATTTT. It encodes CAWSSGSNQPQHF. Full variable domain (outside the CDR3, taken from reference TRBV30 and TRBJ1-5): SQTIHQWPATLVQPVGSPLSLECTVEGTSNPNLYWYRQAAGRGLQLLFYSVGIGQISSEVPQNLSASRPQDRQFILSSKKLLLSDSGFYLCAWSSGSNQPQHFGDGTRLSIL.

The chain uses TRBV7-3 and TRBJ2-3; a possible D gene is TRBD2 (7 bases). The CDR3 is 15 residues long. The V and J ends lost 8 bases and 2 bases respectively, with 17 bases between them. CDR1 is SGHTA and CDR2 is FQGTGA in the germline V gene. In DNA form, the CDR3 reads TGTGCCAGCTCGTTCTTAGGGGGGGTCACAGATACGCAGTATTTT. This encodes CASSFLGGVTDTQYF.

The V gene is TRBV5-1, the J gene TRBJ1-4; TRBD1 might be the D (6 bases). V lost 0 bases to trimming and J lost 2 bases, with 11 bases between them. The CDR3 is 16 amino acids. The germline V gene encodes CDR1 SGHRS and CDR2 YFSETQ. This CDR3 is CASSLGVGHTNEKLFF. The CDR3 bases are TGCGCCAGCAGCTTGGGGGTGGGACACACTAATGAAAAACTGTTTTTT.

This clone was seen only once. This rearrangement joins TRBV7-3 to TRBJ1-1, with D possibly matching TRBD1 (5 bases). The length of the CDR3 is 13 residues. V lost 5 bases, J lost 1 base, and 8 bases lay in between. Per the germline V gene, CDR1 is SGHTA and CDR2 is FQGTGA. The CDR3 spells CASSRGQNTEAFF. The CDR3 nucleotides read TGTGCCAGCAGCCGCGGACAGAACACTGAAGCTTTCTTT.

This chain connects TRBV10-3 to TRBJ1-1; D is unresolved. V lost 3 bases, J lost 3 bases, and 14 bases lay in between. CDR3 length: 15 residues. Germline V gene data show CDR1 as ENHRY and CDR2 as SYGVKD. CDR3 sequence: CAISDLSYAHTEAFF. CDR3 coding DNA: TGTGCCATCAGTGACCTATCTTACGCACACACTGAAGCTTTCTTT.

The J gene is TRBJ1-2, the V gene TRBV10-3, with 7 bases identical to TRBD1. CDR3 length equals 15 residues. Unmatched junction bases numbered 7, after V lost 4 bases and J lost 2 bases. The germline CDR1 and CDR2 sequences are ENHRY and SYGVKD. The CDR3 region has the DNA TGTGCCATCAGTGGGACGGGACAGCCGAACTATGGCTACACCTTC. This translates into CAISGTGQPNYGYTF.

This clone has just one count. The chain joins TRBV28 to TRBJ1-1, with TRBD1 matching over 11 bases. The ends lost 5 bases at V and 7 bases at J; junction bases unmatched: 3. The CDR3 loop spans 13 amino acids. Germline V gene lookup returns CDR1 MDHEN and CDR2 SYDVKM. CDR3 region: CASSPGTGGEAFF. In DNA form, the CDR3 reads TGTGCCAGCAGTCCCGGGACAGGGGGTGAAGCTTTCTTT.

The chain carries TRBV6-1 and TRBJ2-5; a weak D match, TRBD2 (6 bases). Trimming stripped 3 bases from V and 5 bases from J, with 13 bases between. CDR1 and CDR2 from the germline V gene are MNHNS and SASEGT. The CDR3 totals 14 residues. CDR3 coding DNA: TGTGCCAGCAGTGAGGCTCCAGGGAGGGAGACCCAGTACTTC. As protein: CASSEAPGRETQYF.

This chain connects TRBV11-3 to TRBJ2-7; D perhaps matches TRBD2 (6 bases). The germline CDR1 and CDR2 sequences are SGHNT and YENEEA. Trimming took 3 bases from V and 2 from J, leaving 11 bases between them. The CDR3 spans 14 residues. CDR3 sequence: CASSLTSSTYEQYF. The CDR3 region has the DNA TGTGCCAGCAGCTTGACTAGTTCAACCTACGAGCAGTACTTC.

J is TRBJ1-4 and V is TRBV4-1; D may be TRBD1 (5 bases). Trimming left V 8 bases short and J 0 bases short, with 31 bases between. The V gene's germline CDR1 is MGHRA and CDR2 YSYEKL. The CDR3 has 21 residues. CDR3 DNA: TGCGCCAGCGCACCCCCGGGGGGTGCGAAGGGGTCGCCTGCAACTAATGAAAAACTGTTTTTT. Encoded protein: CASAPPGGAKGSPATNEKLFF.

The V call is TRBV10-3, the J call TRBJ1-1; D might be TRBD1 (6 bases). The CDR3 has 13 amino acids. Trimming shortened V by 7 bases and J by 2 bases, and 11 bases separated the two germline ends. Germline values: CDR1 ENHRY, CDR2 SYGVKD. The CDR3 bases are TGTGCCATCAACAAACAGGGTAACACTGAAGCTTTCTTT. Translation gives CAINKQGNTEAFF.

The genes are TRBV3-1 (or the pseudogene TRBV3-2) and TRBJ2-3, with TRBD2 identical over 13 bases. V gave up 1 base and J gave up 3 bases; unmatched junction bases: 1. Per the germline V gene, CDR1 is LGHDT and CDR2 is YNNKEL (reference sequence). This CDR3 region has 16 residues. In DNA form, the CDR3 reads TGTGCCAGCAGCCAAGGGACTAGCGGGGGTACAGATACGCAGTATTTT. This sequence encodes CASSQGTSGGTDTQYF.